Presented here are 31 T cell receptor beta chains from one specimen sequenced in a study of immune cell composition in non-small cell lung cancer. Data came from immunoSEQ multiplex PCR; TCRdb stores just in-frame clones and leaves some out. The table includes around 15,000 clones, 77% detected once. The normal lung sample lay at least 3 cm, and maximally far, from the tumour. These data were also filed under a second study, of CD4 T cells in lung cancer.

Sequenced input: non-adjacent lung tissue. These TCRs come from a human donor with non-small cell lung cancer.

The chain carries TRBV7-8 and TRBJ2-4, with unresolved D. The CDR3 is 11 amino acids. The V end was cut by 0 bases, the J end by 6 bases, with 0 bases between. Germline V gene sequence: CDR1 SGHVS, CDR2 FQNEAQ. The DNA of the CDR3 is TGTGCCAGCAGCTTAGCAAACATTCAGTACTTC. Translated: CASSLANIQYF.

CDR3 in DNA: TGCGCCAGCAGCCAAGAGGCGGCTGGCGGCTACACCTTC. This sequence encodes CASSQEAAGGYTF. This chain uses TRBV4-3 with TRBJ1-2; no clear D gene. The CDR3 is made up of 13 amino acids. The germline V and J ends were trimmed by 0 bases and 8 bases, with 10 bases remaining between them. Germline V gives CDR1 LGHNA, CDR2 YSLEER.

The chain combines TRBV7-9 with TRBJ2-1; D could derive from TRBD1 or TRBD2 (6 bases each). Germline CDR1 SEHNR, CDR2 FQNEAQ (reference sequence). CDR3 length: 13 amino acids. Trimming removed 3 bases from V and 14 bases from J, with 17 bases in between. The CDR3 protein is CASSFSFTRGEFF. In nucleotides, the CDR3 is TGTGCCAGCAGCTTTTCCTTTACAAGGGGGGAGTTCTTC.

J is TRBJ2-1 and V is TRBV7-2; D may be TRBD1 or TRBD2 (5 bases each). Germline V CDR1 and CDR2: SGHTA, FQGNSA. V gave up 1 base and J gave up 3 bases, with 13 bases separating them. The CDR3 sequence is 16 residues long. CDR3 region: CASSLGGAHNYNEQFF. DNA of the CDR3: TGTGCCAGCAGCTTAGGAGGGGCCCATAACTACAATGAGCAGTTCTTC. Filled out from reference TRBV7-2 and TRBJ2-1, the complete variable domain reads GAGVSQSPSNKVTEKGKDVELRCDPISGHTALYWYRQSLGQGLEFLIYFQGNSAPDKSGLPSDRFSAERTGGSVSTLTIQRTQQEDSAVYLCASSLGGAHNYNEQFFGPGTRLTVL.

The genes are TRBV2 and TRBJ2-1; 10 bases agree with TRBD1. V lost 4 bases to trimming and J lost 8 bases; unmatched junction nucleotides: 8. Germline V gene sequence: CDR1 SNHLY, CDR2 FYNNEI. This CDR3 is 15 amino acids long. The CDR3 sequence is CASSVQGQGGDEQFF. Written as DNA, the CDR3 is TGTGCCAGCAGTGTCCAAGGACAGGGGGGTGATGAGCAGTTCTTC.

This chain joins TRBV7-2 and TRBJ2-5; D gene ambiguous. CDR3 size: 14 residues. V was shortened by 3 bases and J by 2 bases, with 10 bases between the two germline ends. Looked up from germline, CDR1 is SGHTA and CDR2 is FQGNSA. CDR3 nucleotide sequence: TGTGCCAGCAGCTTGATGTGGCTACAAGAGACCCAGTACTTC. Its translation: CASSLMWLQETQYF.

The chain uses TRBV7-3 and TRBJ2-1; 11 bases are a match to TRBD1. The CDR3 loop spans 15 amino acids. The germline CDR1 and CDR2 sequences are SGHTA and FQGTGA. The V gene end was trimmed by 2 bases and the J gene end by 8 bases; junction bases not matched to a gene: 5. The CDR3 DNA sequence: TGTGCCAGCAGCTTACGGGGACAGGGGGTGGATGAGCAGTTCTTC. Translated: CASSLRGQGVDEQFF.

CDR3 nucleotide sequence: TGTGCATACTCGACAGGGACTGGAAACACCATATATTTT. The encoded protein is CAYSTGTGNTIYF. The genes are TRBV30 and TRBJ1-3; 7 bases line up with TRBD1. This CDR3 has 13 amino acids. The germline gives CDR1 GTSNPN, CDR2 SVGIG (reference sequence).

The chain is built from TRBV7-2 and TRBJ1-5, with D perhaps matching TRBD1 (5 bases). The V and J ends lost 5 bases and 1 base respectively, with 12 bases between them. The CDR3 has 15 residues. Germline CDR1 and CDR2: SGHTA and FQGNSA. The CDR3 is CASSKGQGSNQPQHF. For the CDR3, the DNA is TGTGCCAGCAGCAAGGGGCAGGGCAGCAATCAGCCCCAGCATTTT.

The chain has TRBV7-6 and TRBJ2-7; no clear D gene. This CDR3 is built from 13 residues. Trimming left V 2 bases short and J 4 bases short, with 9 bases between. Germline V lookup: CDR1 SGHVS, CDR2 FNYEAQ. The CDR3 DNA is TGTGCCAGCAGCTTAAAAGTCGGTTACGAGCAGTACTTC. This translates into CASSLKVGYEQYF. Drawing the rest from reference TRBV7-6 and TRBJ2-7, the complete variable domain is GAGVSQSPRYKVTKRGQDVALRCDPISGHVSLYWYRQALGQGPEFLTYFNYEAQQDKSGLPNDRFSAERPEGSISTLTIQRTEQRDSAMYRCASSLKVGYEQYFGPGTRLTVT.

The chain recombines TRBV7-3 with TRBJ2-5; weak D call: TRBD1 (5 bases). The CDR3 extends over 13 amino acids. With 3 bases removed from V and 5 bases from J, the gap between germline ends came to 10 bases. In germline, CDR1 is SGHTA, CDR2 FQGTGA. Here the CDR3 reads CASSLGQLETQYF. As DNA, the CDR3 is TGTGCCAGCAGCTTGGGGCAGTTGGAGACCCAGTACTTC. The complete variable domain, with remaining parts taken from reference TRBV7-3 and TRBJ2-5, reads GAGVSQTPSNKVTEKGKYVELRCDPISGHTALYWYRQSLGQGPEFLIYFQGTGAADDSGLPNDRFFAVRPEGSVSTLKIQRTERGDSAVYLCASSLGQLETQYFGPGTRLLVL.

The chain combines TRBV6-5 with TRBJ2-7; no clear D. The CDR3 runs to 13 residues. Germline V gene lookup returns CDR1 MNHEY and CDR2 SVGAGI. The germline V and J ends were trimmed by 3 bases and 0 bases, with 6 bases remaining between them. The CDR3, as DNA: TGTGCCAGCAGTTATTACGCCTCCTACGAGCAGTACTTC. Translation: CASSYYASYEQYF.

The rearrangement uses TRBV6-6 and TRBJ2-7; D gene uncertain. Germline V lookup: CDR1 MNHNY, CDR2 SVGAGI (reference sequence). The CDR3 is 13 residues long. The V and J ends lost 7 bases and 2 bases respectively, with 12 bases between them. CDR3 loop: CASTRDFAYEQYF. CDR3 sequence (DNA): TGTGCCAGCACCCGAGACTTCGCCTACGAGCAGTACTTC.

The chain's CDR3 is CASSLADRGYEQYF. CDR3 bases: TGCGCCAGCAGCTTGGCGGACAGGGGCTACGAGCAGTACTTC. This rearrangement joins TRBV5-1 to TRBJ2-7; 9 bases agree with TRBD1. V shed 0 bases and J 3 bases; nucleotides not matched to a gene: 1. There are 14 residues in the CDR3. The germline V gene encodes CDR1 SGHRS and CDR2 YFSETQ.

A few counts support this clone. V is TRBV11-1 and J is TRBJ2-3; maybe TRBD2 (7 bases). This CDR3 has 17 residues. V was shortened by 5 bases and J by 5 bases, with 23 bases between the two germline ends. CDR1 is SGHAT, CDR2 FQDESV, per germline (reference sequence). The DNA for the CDR3 is TGTGCCAGCAGCCCAGCCATTCAGGCGGGGGCCAAAGATACGCAGTATTTT. It codes for CASSPAIQAGAKDTQYF.

On this clone: At one boundary the junction diverges from the germline segment, which might be a read error. The chain couples TRBV25-1 to TRBJ1-4; the D gene is possibly TRBD1 (6 bases). This CDR3 is 15 amino acids long. Germline V gene lookup returns CDR1 MGHDK and CDR2 SYGVNS. This CDR3 is CASSEQNRVPEELFF. As DNA, the CDR3 is TGTGCCAGCAGTGAGCAAAACAGGGTCCCTGAAGAACTGTTTTTT.

The V call is TRBV4-1, the J call TRBJ1-5; D call uncertain. This CDR3 contains 15 residues. Looked up from germline, CDR1 is MGHRA and CDR2 is YSYEKL. V was trimmed by 0 bases and J by 4 bases, leaving 10 bases between them. Here the CDR3 reads CASSQDQARNQPQHF. The CDR3, as DNA: TGCGCCAGCAGCCAAGATCAGGCTCGTAATCAGCCCCAGCATTTT.

The chain recombines TRBV18 with TRBJ1-2; 7 bases agree with TRBD1. This CDR3 spans 17 amino acids. Germline lookup yields CDR1 KGHSH and CDR2 LQKENI. The V segment lost 0 bases and the J segment 8 bases; nucleotides outside the gene matches: 15. The CDR3 coding sequence is TGTGCCAGCTCACCACCTCCCACAGGGGAAATAGTGGAGGGCTACACCTTC. It encodes CASSPPPTGEIVEGYTF.

In its sample, this clone ranks as medium-sized. The rearrangement joins TRBV9 to TRBJ2-7, with D perhaps TRBD2 (7 bases). CDR3 size: 16 residues. Trimming took off 10 bases at V and 4 bases at J, with 27 bases between the two ends. Germline lookup yields CDR1 SGDLS and CDR2 YYNGEE. This CDR3 is CAFTLGGANLGYEQYF. The CDR3 DNA reads as TGTGCCTTCACTTTGGGGGGGGCCAACTTAGGGTACGAGCAGTACTTC.

V and J are TRBV7-3 and TRBJ2-3; D ambiguous. Germline V gene data show CDR1 as SGHTA and CDR2 as FQGTGA. V was pared by 2 bases and J by 5 bases, with 14 bases between. The CDR3 is made up of 15 amino acids. CDR3 sequence: CASSLLSSVGDTQYF. DNA of the CDR3: TGTGCCAGCAGCTTATTGTCTAGTGTAGGAGATACGCAGTATTTT. Looking up the rest from reference TRBV7-3 and TRBJ2-3 gives the full variable domain: GAGVSQTPSNKVTEKGKYVELRCDPISGHTALYWYRQSLGQGPEFLIYFQGTGAADDSGLPNDRFFAVRPEGSVSTLKIQRTERGDSAVYLCASSLLSSVGDTQYFGPGTRLTVL.

This clone has only a few counts. The rearrangement uses TRBV7-3 and TRBJ2-2; TRBD2 is a possible D gene (5 bases). Between the trimmed V and J ends, which lost 0 bases and 0 bases, there was a span of 5 bases. The CDR3 loop spans 15 amino acids. From germline, CDR1 is SGHTA and CDR2 FQGTGA. The CDR3 sequence is CASSLTDSNTGELFF. The CDR3 bases are TGTGCCAGCAGCTTAACGGACTCGAACACCGGGGAGCTGTTTTTT.

DNA for the CDR3: TGTGCCAGCAGTTCGGGACAGTATGGCTACACCTTC. Encoded protein: CASSSGQYGYTF. The chain couples TRBV28 to TRBJ1-2; 7 positions match TRBD1. J was trimmed by 5 bases and V by 4 bases; bases with no gene match: 1. The CDR3 has 12 residues. Germline V gives CDR1 MDHEN, CDR2 SYDVKM.

The rearrangement uses TRBV7-2 and TRBJ1-1, with TRBD1 identical over 10 bases. Germline loops: CDR1 SGHTA, CDR2 FQGNSA. The CDR3 spans 16 residues. Germline trimming cut 5 bases from V and 0 bases from J; bases unmatched to any gene: 6. Here the CDR3 DNA reads TGTGCCAGCAGCCACCGGGACAGGGGAATGAACACTGAAGCTTTCTTT. Its translation is CASSHRDRGMNTEAFF.

The chain has TRBV28 and TRBJ2-7; 9 bases are shared with TRBD2. The CDR3 covers 15 residues. Germline assignment: CDR1 MDHEN and CDR2 SYDVKM. Trimming at V came to 5 bases and at J to 6 bases, leaving 11 bases not matched to a gene. The DNA of the CDR3 is TGTGCCAGCAGTGGGGTGTCTAGCGGGGCAGGCGAGCAGTACTTC. This sequence encodes CASSGVSSGAGEQYF.

V gene TRBV9 combines with J gene TRBJ1-1; the D gene is possibly TRBD1 (6 bases). The V end lost 4 bases, the J end lost 7 bases, and 20 bases lay between the germline ends. The germline gives CDR1 SGDLS, CDR2 YYNGEE. This CDR3 comprises 15 residues. DNA for the CDR3: TGTGCCAGCAGCCGATGGCTCGGGACACAACTTGAAGCTTTCTTT. Protein: CASSRWLGTQLEAFF.

The chain carries TRBV2 and TRBJ1-1, with unresolved D. The germline gives CDR1 SNHLY, CDR2 FYNNEI. V lost 0 bases to trimming and J lost 1 base, with 18 bases between them. This CDR3 contains 18 residues. CDR3: CASSEAEVGVFPNTEAFF. The CDR3 nucleotides read TGTGCCAGCAGTGAAGCTGAGGTCGGGGTCTTCCCGAACACTGAAGCTTTCTTT. Full variable domain (outside the CDR3, taken from reference TRBV2 and TRBJ1-1): EPEVTQTPSHQVTQMGQEVILRCVPISNHLYFYWYRQILGQKVEFLVSFYNNEISEKSEIFDDQFSVERPDGSNFTLKIRSTKLEDSAMYFCASSEAEVGVFPNTEAFFGQGTRLTVV.

The chain employs TRBV7-2 and TRBJ2-3, with 10 bases fitting TRBD2. Germline loops: CDR1 SGHTA, CDR2 FQGNSA. The CDR3 loop spans 16 amino acids. The V gene end was trimmed by 5 bases and the J gene end by 3 bases; junction bases not matched to a gene: 8. The CDR3, as DNA: TGTGCCAGCAGCCTGGAAGCTAGCGGGGGAACAGATACGCAGTATTTT. Amino acids: CASSLEASGGTDTQYF.

This clone was detected only a few times. This chain uses TRBV4-3 with TRBJ1-6; D is possibly TRBD1 (5 bases). This CDR3 contains 15 residues. Germline lookup yields CDR1 LGHNA and CDR2 YSLEER. Trimming shortened V by 1 base and J by 10 bases, and 14 bases separated the two germline ends. In nucleotides, the CDR3 is TGCGCCAGCAGCCAAGTGATGGGGCACAACTCACCCCTCCACTTT. Its translation is CASSQVMGHNSPLHF.

The chain carries TRBV6-6 and TRBJ1-1, with D unclear. The V gene lost 4 bases and the J gene lost 7 bases, with 10 bases spanning the gap. CDR3 size: 12 residues. Germline values: CDR1 MNHNY, CDR2 SVGAGI (reference sequence). The CDR3 sequence: CASSFKEGEAFF. DNA of the CDR3: TGTGCCAGCAGTTTCAAAGAGGGTGAAGCTTTCTTT.

V is TRBV7-2 and J is TRBJ2-1, with D uncertain. This CDR3 region has 13 residues. The germline gives CDR1 SGHTA, CDR2 FQGNSA. Trimming left V 6 bases short and J 4 bases short, with 10 bases between. The CDR3: CASSYDRYNEQFF. CDR3 DNA sequence: TGTGCCAGCAGTTACGACCGTTACAATGAGCAGTTCTTC.

This clone is medium-sized (0.01 to 0.1%). This chain's CDR3 is CASSSRTSGGDNEQFF. CDR3 coding DNA: TGTGCCAGCAGCAGCCGGACTAGCGGGGGGGACAATGAGCAGTTCTTC. This chain links TRBV5-4 with TRBJ2-1; 15 bases are shared with TRBD2. The CDR3 totals 16 residues. Losses at the gene ends were 4 bases for V and 5 bases for J; bases not matched to a gene: 4. CDR1 is SGHNT and CDR2 is YYREEE in the germline V gene (reference sequence).